These T cell receptor beta chains were read from a single sample in a study of blood T cell repertoires in COVID-19. The protocol was immunoSEQ multiplex PCR, while the TCRdb copy is restricted to in-frame clones and leaves out a portion. Of roughly 280,000 clones in the sample, 80% to 95% are singletons; the top ten hold 2.5% to 3%. The sample comprised PBMCs or T cells enriched from blood (not recorded which). The receptors here all came from a man in his forties who had been exposed to COVID-19. CDR3s include the opening cysteine and the closing phenylalanine or tryptophan. D genes are given only for firm matches. Rows give clone size only sometimes, using once, few, many, or a class for an expanded clone.

.	TRBV4-3	TRBJ2-2	.	CASSQGLEPYTGELFF	TGCGCCAGCAGCCAGGGACTCGAGCCCTACACCGGGGAGCTGTTTTTT
many	TRBV19	TRBJ2-3	.	CASSKLVAADTDTQYF	TGTGCCAGTAGTAAGCTTGTGGCAGCGGACACAGATACGCAGTATTTT
.	TRBV29-1	TRBJ2-3	.	CSVGTDTQYF	TGCAGCGTCGGCACAGATACGCAGTATTTT
.	TRBV28	TRBJ1-1	.	CASSPIANTEAFF	TGTGCCAGCAGTCCCATAGCCAACACTGAAGCTTTCTTT
few	TRBV18	TRBJ2-7	.	CASSPSGEQYF	TGTGCCAGCTCTCCCTCCGGGGAGCAGTACTTC
.	TRBV4-1	TRBJ1-2	.	CASSPGPTRGNYGYTF	TGCGCCAGCAGCCCAGGACCGACACGAGGGAACTATGGCTACACCTTC
.	TRBV28	TRBJ1-1	.	CASSSKGVDTEAFF	TGTGCCAGCAGTTCTAAAGGGGTAGACACTGAAGCTTTCTTT
once	TRBV9	TRBJ2-2	TRBD2	CASSVSTSGTFTGELFF	TGTGCCAGCAGCGTATCGACTAGCGGGACGTTCACCGGGGAGCTGTTTTTT
.	TRBV4-3	TRBJ1-1	.	CASSPGVGTNTEAFF	TGCGCCAGCAGCCCCGGGGTAGGGACAAACACTGAAGCTTTCTTT
.	TRBV6-4	TRBJ2-6	.	CASSETGHSGANVLTF	TGTGCCAGCAGTGAAACGGGACACTCTGGGGCCAACGTCCTGACTTTC
once	TRBV9	TRBJ2-1	.	CASSVGENEQFF	TGTGCCAGCAGCGTAGGGGAGAATGAGCAGTTCTTC
.	TRBV7-3	TRBJ2-3	TRBD2	CASSPEGGRAKAQYF	TGTGCCAGCAGCCCCGAGGGCGGGAGGGCCAAGGCGCAGTATTTT
.	TRBV9	TRBJ2-7	.	CASSADRRPYEQYF	TGTGCCAGCAGCGCCGACAGGCGTCCCTACGAGCAGTACTTC
.	TRBV9	TRBJ1-1	.	CASSVEPGGTEAFF	TGTGCCAGCAGCGTAGAACCCGGGGGCACTGAAGCTTTCTTT
.	TRBV19	TRBJ2-2	TRBD2	CASSSTGTRDTGELFF	TGTGCCAGTTCTTCAACCGGGACTAGGGACACCGGGGAGCTGTTTTTT
.	TRBV10-1	TRBJ1-1	.	CASSAGVNTEAFF	TGCGCCAGCAGTGCAGGGGTGAACACTGAAGCTTTCTTT
.	TRBV19	TRBJ2-2	.	CASSIPFNRVGTGELFF	TGTGCCAGTAGTATCCCTTTCAACAGGGTAGGAACCGGGGAGCTGTTTTTT
.	TRBV18	TRBJ2-1	.	CASSPLREHNEQFF	TGTGCCAGCTCACCACTACGGGAGCACAATGAGCAGTTCTTC
.	TRBV30	TRBJ1-1	.	CAWSVLGAKAFF	TGTGCCTGGAGTGTACTCGGAGCCAAAGCTTTCTTT
.	TRBV29-1	TRBJ1-2	.	CSVNGGEAYGYTF	TGCAGCGTTAATGGGGGGGAAGCTTATGGCTACACCTTC
.	TRBV4-3	TRBJ1-4	.	CASSPEAGGTIEDEKLFF	TGCGCCAGCAGCCCCGAAGCAGGAGGAACGATAGAGGATGAAAAACTGTTTTTT
once	TRBV5-1	TRBJ1-1	TRBD1	CASSLRQGMNTEAFF	TGCGCCAGCAGCCTCAGACAGGGAATGAACACTGAAGCTTTCTTT
.	TRBV6-5	TRBJ2-1	TRBD2	CASSYSSGDEQFF	TGTGCCAGCAGTTACTCGAGCGGGGATGAGCAGTTCTTC
.	TRBV2	TRBJ1-2	.	CASLRTFDYGYTF	TGTGCCAGCTTAAGGACTTTTGACTATGGCTACACCTTC
.	TRBV7-2	TRBJ1-5	.	CASRPGTTNQPQHF	TGTGCCAGCAGGCCCGGGACAACCAATCAGCCCCAGCATTTT
.	TRBV5-4	TRBJ1-4	TRBD1	CASSSGQGYNEKLFF	TGTGCCAGCAGCTCCGGACAGGGCTACAATGAAAAACTGTTTTTT
.	TRBV19	TRBJ2-1	TRBD1	CASSLGQGSYNEQFF	TGTGCCAGTAGTCTAGGACAGGGTTCGTACAATGAGCAGTTCTTC
.	TRBV5-1	TRBJ2-7	.	CASSLGQSSYEQYF	TGCGCCAGCAGCTTGGGACAGAGCTCCTACGAGCAGTACTTC
.	TRBV24-1	TRBJ1-2	.	CATSDNRRGGYGYTF	TGTGCCACCAGTGACAACCGGCGGGGTGGCTATGGCTACACCTTC
.	TRBV28	TRBJ1-5	.	CASSLKGPGNQPQHF	TGTGCCAGCAGTTTAAAGGGGCCCGGCAATCAGCCCCAGCATTTT
.	TRBV7-8	TRBJ2-5	.	CASSLPQETQYF	TGTGCCAGCAGCTTACCACAAGAGACCCAGTACTTC
.	TRBV28	TRBJ2-7	.	CASSSFLALYEQYF	TGTGCCAGCAGTTCTTTTCTAGCCCTATACGAGCAGTACTTC
.	TRBV3-1/TRBV3-2	TRBJ2-7	.	CASSPLRGNEQYF	TGTGCCAGCAGCCCCTTGAGAGGGAACGAGCAGTACTTC
.	TRBV5-5	TRBJ1-2	TRBD1	CASSLSPGQGAYGYTF	TGTGCCAGCAGCTTGTCCCCGGGACAGGGAGCCTATGGCTACACCTTC
.	TRBV7-9	TRBJ1-1	TRBD1	CASSLDRGPFNTEAFF	TGTGCCAGCAGCTTGGACAGGGGGCCCTTTAACACTGAAGCTTTCTTT
.	TRBV7-2	TRBJ1-6	.	CASTPGVQNRNSPLHF	TGTGCCAGCACCCCGGGGGTCCAGAATCGGAATTCACCCCTCCACTTT
.	TRBV5-4	TRBJ2-7	.	CASSLRPDKTYEQYF	TGTGCCAGCAGCTTGAGGCCGGACAAAACCTACGAGCAGTACTTC
.	TRBV5-1	TRBJ1-1	.	CASSLNRNTEAFF	TGCGCCAGCAGCTTGAACAGGAACACTGAAGCTTTCTTT
.	TRBV30	TRBJ2-1	TRBD2	CAWTRLAAYNEQFF	TGTGCCTGGACCCGGCTAGCGGCTTACAATGAGCAGTTCTTC
.	TRBV6-6	TRBJ2-7	TRBD2	CAGTSRGGTYEQYF	TGTGCCGGCACTTCTCGGGGGGGAACCTACGAGCAGTACTTC